This TCR beta chain was found in a study of graft-versus-host responses after intestinal transplantation. Study-wide background: The whole recipient group had anti-thymocyte globulin induction followed by tacrolimus and steroids for two to three years. Study-level points and caveats: Recipient marrow held GvH clones, some first seen in ileum or blood. In patients with graft-donor T cell macrochimerism, allograft graft-versus-host to host-versus-graft clonal ratios were high.

Concerning this clone itself: The target antigen is unknown.

The CDR3 loop spans 13 amino acids. V was clipped by 6 bases and J by 7 bases, with 13 bases between them. Germline loops: CDR1 MNHNS, CDR2 SASEGT. Libraries were prepared by immunoSEQ multiplex PCR; TCRdb keeps only in-frame clonotypes and omits some of them. The table records under 50,000 clones, 80% to 95% of them present only once. The clonotype comes from a human patient who received an intestinal transplant, so some T cells may come from the graft donor. The source material was PBMCs, sampled approximately 100 weeks after intestinal transplantation. The chain carries TRBV6-1 and TRBJ1-5; no reliable D call. The DNA of the CDR3 is TGTGCCAGCAGGTCCACGACGGGACAGCCCCAGCATTTT. Translating gives CASRSTTGQPQHF.